This TCR beta chain came from a study of blood T cell repertoires in COVID-19 (dated by TCRdb to the early 2020s). A note on the overall study: Collaborator samples came from the United States, Italy and Spain and covered acute and convalescent phases of COVID-19. Where available, HLA class I and class II types were taken from metadata supplied by the sample provider and were not determined by assay-based typing. Nearly every sample came with metadata listing a de-identified subject ID, COVID-19 status, age in years and sex. A freely available public database, intended as a resource for researchers studying the immune response to SARS-CoV-2, is where the repertoires were released. Samples came from the ongoing ImmuneRACE study (first 160 participants) plus 1,254 subjects from 6 global collaborators. The material from the prospective study consisted of cDNA or gDNA derived from T cells, B-cell-depleted T cells, or PBMCs. Subjects who had been exposed to COVID-19, were actively infected with it, or had recovered from it provided the deeply sampled blood TCRbeta repertoires that made up the dataset. Findings and caveats that apply to the study as a whole: The quantity of clinical and demographic metadata differed by source and by participant and was supplied without curation.

As for this clone: The antigen it binds to is not known. Base qualities are not at hand, and no much larger clone is one base apart.

Spanning cysteine to phenylalanine, the CDR3 consists of 13 amino acids. Only CDR3 DNA is held: 39 bases, read in frame from base 1. Cut back by 3 bases and 9 bases, the V and J ends lie 10 bases apart. Per the germline V gene, SGDLS is the CDR1 and YYNGEE is the CDR2. One collaborating source in Seattle enrolled patients during active infection and followed them longitudinally through the course of disease. Each collaborating institution followed its own protocols to collect whole blood in K2EDTA tubes. Collaborator samples were shipped for TCRbeta analysis as frozen whole blood, isolated PBMCs, or DNA extracted from either sample type. The immunoSEQ Assay, a bias-controlled multiplex PCR, was used to amplify TCRbeta CDR3 regions from genomic DNA. Concerning the study's data processing: The number of nucleated cells in each sample was estimated by amplification of reference gene primers within the assay. To quantify the absolute abundance of each unique TCRbeta CDR3 rearrangement, sequence reads were collapsed and filtered. Productive Simpson clonality was computed per sample as the square root of Simpson's diversity index over productive rearrangements. TCRdb took this table from immuneACCESS and kept in-frame rearrangements with V and J called. Such tables lack part of the clones; where checked against another copy, unresolved V genes explain under half of the gap, and the rest is unexplained. The D gene and trimming were derived from the DNA, and the V and J assignments and clone size from that table. This sample comprises 250,000 to 350,000 clones, approximately 84% of them detected only once. The ten largest make up around 1.6% of the sample.

The receptor's source is a human donor with COVID-19, enrolled during active disease. The donor label of this sample is uncertain. The sequencing sample was made of peripheral blood. The chain is made from TRBV9 and TRBJ1-6, and possibly TRBD1, on 5 matching bases. Here the CDR3 is given as CASSAWGGSPLHF. The nucleotides are TGTGCCAGCAGCGCTTGGGGGGGTTCACCCCTCCACTTT.